The 28 T cell receptor beta chains in this list originate from one sample, sequenced in a study of blood T cell repertoires in COVID-19. Only in-frame clones appear in the TCRdb table, and some are missing; sequencing was by immunoSEQ multiplex PCR. The data contain hundreds of thousands of clones, over 75% of them singletons. The source material was PBMCs or T cells enriched from blood (not recorded which). Source of these receptors: a woman in her thirties who had recovered from COVID-19.

The genes are TRBV4-2 and TRBJ1-3; 7 nucleotides match TRBD1. The CDR3 is made up of 16 amino acids. Germline values: CDR1 LGHNA, CDR2 YNFKEQ. With 3 bases clipped from V and 0 bases from J, the junction kept 5 bases outside the gene matches. The CDR3 loop reads CASSQLGQHSGNTIYF. The CDR3 region has the DNA TGTGCCAGCAGCCAGCTGGGACAGCACTCTGGAAACACCATATATTTT.

The chain combines TRBV5-1 with TRBJ1-1; 8 positions agree with TRBD1. Germline lookup yields CDR1 SGHRS and CDR2 YFSETQ. This CDR3 is 16 amino acids long. V lost 4 bases and J lost 0; bases outside the gene matches: 8. As DNA, the CDR3 is TGCGCCAGCAGCGAAGGGACAGGCTTGATGAACACTGAAGCTTTCTTT. It translates to CASSEGTGLMNTEAFF.

As to this clone: Other nucleotide sequences in the sample specify the same CDR3. This chain links TRBV15 with TRBJ2-1; D is possibly TRBD2 (6 bases). The V gene lost 3 bases and the J gene lost 0 bases, with 9 bases spanning the gap. CDR3 length: 15 residues. Germline V gives CDR1 LNHNV, CDR2 YYDKDF (reference sequence). CDR3 sequence: CATSSSGSSYNEQFF. The CDR3 coding sequence is TGTGCCACCAGCAGTAGCGGAAGCTCCTACAATGAGCAGTTCTTC.

The V call is TRBV5-1, the J call TRBJ2-3; D is unresolved. This CDR3 has 13 residues. The germline CDR1 and CDR2 sequences are SGHRS and YFSETQ. The V gene lost 4 bases and the J gene lost 4 bases, with 10 bases spanning the gap. CDR3 residues: CASSTRLPDTQYF. For the CDR3, the DNA is TGCGCCAGCAGCACCCGTCTACCAGATACGCAGTATTTT. The full variable domain, rest sourced from reference TRBV5-1 and TRBJ2-3, is KAGVTQTPRYLIKTRGQQVTLSCSPISGHRSVSWYQQTPGQGLQFLFEYFSETQRNKGNFPGRFSGRQFSNSRSEMNVSTLELGDSALYLCASSTRLPDTQYFGPGTRLTVL.

The J gene is TRBJ1-5, the V gene TRBV28, with D hard to call. There are 15 residues in the CDR3. Germline CDR1 reads MDHEN; CDR2 reads SYDVKM. V lost 1 base and J lost 6, with 13 bases in between. This CDR3 is CASSLYDGVFQPQHF. The DNA of the CDR3 is TGTGCCAGCAGTTTATATGACGGGGTTTTTCAGCCCCAGCATTTT.

This clone is a singleton in its sample. This chain uses TRBV11-2 with TRBJ2-1, with TRBD2 identical over 10 bases. Trimming cost V 3 bases and J 2 bases; bases outside gene matches: 4. Germline values: CDR1 SGHAT, CDR2 FQNNGV. CDR3 size: 16 residues. The CDR3 loop reads CASSFRLAGAYNEQFF. DNA for the CDR3: TGTGCCAGCAGCTTCCGTCTAGCGGGAGCCTACAATGAGCAGTTCTTC.

On this clone: The identical CDR3 is also encoded by other nucleotide sequences in the sample. V is TRBV11-2 and J is TRBJ2-5; no clear D. V was shortened by 8 bases and J by 4 bases, with 5 bases between the two germline ends. Germline V gives CDR1 SGHAT, CDR2 FQNNGV. CDR3 length: 10 amino acids. The CDR3 loop is CASSRETQYF. CDR3 nucleotide sequence: TGTGCCAGCTCCAGAGAGACCCAGTACTTC.

This chain links TRBV28 with TRBJ1-2; D perhaps matches TRBD1 (6 bases). Trimming stripped 5 bases from V and 2 bases from J, with 15 bases between. Germline V gives CDR1 MDHEN, CDR2 SYDVKM. This CDR3 is 15 amino acids long. This CDR3 reads CASSAGQLKNYGYTF. The CDR3 coding sequence is TGTGCCAGCAGTGCTGGACAGCTTAAAAACTATGGCTACACCTTC.

The V call is TRBV5-1, the J call TRBJ2-3, with 8 bases that match TRBD2. The CDR3 is made up of 14 amino acids. Germline CDR1 reads SGHRS; CDR2 reads YFSETQ. Unmatched junction bases numbered 6, after V lost 6 bases and J lost 3 bases. For the CDR3, the DNA is TGCGCCAGCACCCGGGGGGGAGGAACAGATACGCAGTATTTT. Protein product: CASTRGGGTDTQYF.

The CDR3 sequence is CASSQDLAGGGNEQFF. The CDR3 DNA sequence: TGTGCCAGCAGCCAAGACCTAGCGGGAGGAGGAAATGAGCAGTTCTTC. This chain links TRBV3-1 (or the pseudogene TRBV3-2) with TRBJ2-1; the match to TRBD2 covers 11 bases. Germline V gene data show CDR1 as LGHDT and CDR2 as YNNKEL (reference sequence). CDR3 length: 16 amino acids. J gave up 7 bases and V 0 bases, and 5 bases lay outside the gene matches.

The CDR3 DNA sequence: TGTGCCAGTAGTATAGTCAGGGTACCTGAAAAACTGTTTTTT. As protein: CASSIVRVPEKLFF. The chain links TRBV19 to TRBJ1-4; TRBD1 is a possible D gene (5 bases). V was trimmed by 1 base and J by 7 bases, leaving 10 bases between them. There are 14 residues in the CDR3. The germline CDR1 and CDR2 sequences are LNHDA and SQIVND (reference sequence).

This rearrangement joins TRBV3-1 (or the pseudogene TRBV3-2) to TRBJ2-7; 7 bases are shared with TRBD2. CDR1 is LGHDT and CDR2 is YNNKEL in the germline V gene (reference sequence). The CDR3 runs 14 residues. J was trimmed by 2 bases and V by 0 bases; bases with no gene match: 1. In DNA, the CDR3 is TGTGCCAGCAGCCAAGAAGCGGGGCCCTACGAGCAGTACTTC. It is translated as CASSQEAGPYEQYF.

The CDR3 nucleotides read TGTGCCAGCAGTCTAACCGGGACAGGGGACTACGAGCAGTACTTC. Translated, it gives CASSLTGTGDYEQYF. This chain links TRBV27 with TRBJ2-7, with 10 bases fitting TRBD1. The CDR3 covers 15 residues. Germline V gene data show CDR1 as MNHEY and CDR2 as SMNVEV (reference sequence). V lost 5 bases, J lost 3 bases, and 7 bases stayed unmatched.

The chain is built from TRBV7-9 and TRBJ1-5, with D maybe TRBD1 (5 bases). V was pared by 3 bases and J by 5 bases, with 14 bases between. The CDR3 is 15 residues long. Germline V gene lookup returns CDR1 SEHNR and CDR2 FQNEAQ (reference sequence). The CDR3 sequence: CASSFGGSRYQPQHF. The CDR3 nucleotides read TGTGCCAGCAGCTTCGGGGGATCCCGGTATCAGCCCCAGCATTTT.

CDR3 nucleotide sequence: TGTGCCAGCACCTGGCCTGCACAGAAAGGCCCTGAAGCTTTCTTT. Residues: CASTWPAQKGPEAFF. The chain is built from TRBV7-9 and TRBJ1-1; D not resolved. The CDR3 has 15 amino acids. V was pared by 7 bases and J by 6 bases, with 21 bases between. Germline V lookup: CDR1 SEHNR, CDR2 FQNEAQ (reference sequence).

V is TRBV1 and J is TRBJ2-2; the table names TRBD1, a call not compared with the DNA. TRBV1 is deemed a pseudogene. This CDR3 contains 15 residues. The CDR3 sequence: CTSSQGQVKAGELFF. The CDR3, as DNA: TGCACCAGCAGCCAAGGACAGGTGAAGGCCGGGGAGCTGTTTTTT.

The genes are TRBV7-8 and TRBJ2-5; the D gene is possibly TRBD2 (5 bases). CDR1 SGHVS and CDR2 FQNEAQ come from the germline V gene. Trimming took off 2 bases at V and 4 bases at J, with 11 bases between the two ends. This CDR3 has 14 amino acids. The CDR3 sequence: CASSLMAAGETQYF. Here the CDR3 DNA reads TGTGCCAGCAGCTTAATGGCGGCGGGAGAGACCCAGTACTTC. The full variable domain, completed using reference TRBV7-8 and TRBJ2-5, is GAGVSQSPRYKVAKRGQDVALRCDPISGHVSLFWYQQALGQGPEFLTYFQNEAQLDKSGLPSDRFFAERPEGSVSTLKIQRTQQEDSAVYLCASSLMAAGETQYFGPGTRLLVL.

CDR3: CASRPRVDYGYTF. CDR3 in DNA: TGTGCCAGCCGCCCCAGGGTTGACTATGGCTACACCTTC. The chain joins TRBV18 to TRBJ1-2; a weak D match, TRBD1 (5 bases). CDR1 and CDR2 (germline): KGHSH, LQKENI. V was shortened by 8 bases and J by 3 bases, with 13 bases between the two germline ends. The CDR3 length is 13 residues.

The chain is built from TRBV27 and TRBJ2-7, with 8 bases matching TRBD2. CDR1 is MNHEY and CDR2 is SMNVEV in the germline V gene (reference sequence). The CDR3 sequence is 14 residues long. The V gene end was trimmed by 3 bases and the J gene end by 5 bases; junction bases not matched to a gene: 6. The CDR3 loop reads CASSLSGSAHEQYF. The CDR3 DNA reads TGTGCCAGCAGTTTGAGCGGGAGTGCGCACGAGCAGTACTTC.

This clone was counted only a few times. The genes are TRBV5-4 and TRBJ1-6; 7 nucleotides agree with TRBD1. The CDR3 loop spans 16 amino acids. The junction had 14 bases not matched to a gene; V was cut back by 4 bases and J by 10 bases. CDR1 SGHNT and CDR2 YYREEE come from the germline V gene (reference sequence). Here the CDR3 DNA reads TGTGCCAGCAGCACGGTCTGGGACAGCGGCCGGTCACCCCTCCACTTT. Translation: CASSTVWDSGRSPLHF.

The chain is built from TRBV12-3 or TRBV12-4 and TRBJ2-2; a possible D gene is TRBD2 (5 bases). V lost 6 bases and J lost 5, with 7 bases in between. The CDR3 is 12 residues long. In DNA, the CDR3 is TGTGCCAGCAGCCGGGAAACCGGGGAGCTGTTTTTT. This sequence encodes CASSRETGELFF.

V and J are TRBV28 and TRBJ1-3; 8 bases are a match to TRBD1. V was pared by 2 bases and J by 4 bases, with 1 base of the junction left unmatched. The CDR3 is made up of 14 amino acids. Germline V gene data show CDR1 as MDHEN and CDR2 as SYDVKM. Here the CDR3 reads CASSLGTGGNTIYF. CDR3 sequence (DNA): TGTGCCAGCAGTTTAGGGACAGGAGGAAACACCATATATTTT.

The table lists this clone with a count of one. V usage is TRBV28 and J usage is TRBJ2-1, with D possibly TRBD2 on 6 matching bases. The V gene's germline CDR1 is MDHEN and CDR2 SYDVKM. Trimming took 5 bases from V and 1 from J, leaving 15 bases between them. This CDR3 spans 16 amino acids. The CDR3 coding sequence is TGTGCCAGCAGTATGCGGCGGGACGGGTCCTACAATGAGCAGTTCTTC. As protein: CASSMRRDGSYNEQFF.

The sample holds a few counts of this clone. This chain links TRBV15 with TRBJ1-3; weak D call: TRBD1 (6 bases). V was shortened by 0 bases and J by 3 bases, with 12 bases between the two germline ends. The CDR3 has 16 residues. Germline V lookup: CDR1 LNHNV, CDR2 YYDKDF (reference sequence). The CDR3 sequence: CATSRDGTLIGNTIYF. In DNA form, the CDR3 reads TGTGCCACCAGCAGAGATGGGACATTGATTGGAAACACCATATATTTT.

The CDR3 spells CASSEQGIYGYTF. In DNA, the CDR3 is TGCGCCAGCAGCGAACAGGGTATCTATGGCTACACCTTC. The chain has TRBV5-1 and TRBJ1-2; a possible D gene is TRBD1 (6 bases). The V gene lost 4 bases and the J gene lost 4 bases, with 11 bases spanning the gap. The length of the CDR3 is 13 residues. Germline V gene data show CDR1 as SGHRS and CDR2 as YFSETQ. The variable domain in full, completed from reference TRBV5-1 and TRBJ1-2, reads KAGVTQTPRYLIKTRGQQVTLSCSPISGHRSVSWYQQTPGQGLQFLFEYFSETQRNKGNFPGRFSGRQFSNSRSEMNVSTLELGDSALYLCASSEQGIYGYTFGSGTRLTVV.

The chain couples TRBV10-1 to TRBJ2-2, with 11 bases that match TRBD1. Germline CDR1 reads WNHNN; CDR2 reads SYGVQD (reference sequence). V lost 8 bases and J lost 5; bases outside the gene matches: 4. The CDR3 extends over 14 amino acids. CDR3 in amino acids: CASSGTGGTGELFF. CDR3 DNA sequence: TGCGCCAGCTCCGGGACAGGGGGAACCGGGGAGCTGTTTTTT.

The rearrangement joins TRBV7-9 to TRBJ1-1; no clear D. Per the germline V gene, CDR1 is SEHNR and CDR2 is FQNEAQ (reference sequence). The CDR3 contains 12 residues. Trimming took off 1 base at V and 11 bases at J, with 11 bases between the two ends. CDR3 in DNA: TGTGCCAGCAGCTTAGGAGAGGGCCGGGCTTTCTTT. Translated, it gives CASSLGEGRAFF.

This chain joins TRBV6-1 and TRBJ2-7; 11 bases agree with TRBD2. The CDR3 is 16 residues long. Per germline, CDR1 MNHNS and CDR2 SASEGT. V gave up 4 bases and J gave up 3 bases; unmatched junction bases: 8. The CDR3 loop reads CASSAQISGRVYEQYF. CDR3 in DNA: TGTGCCAGCAGTGCCCAGATTAGCGGGAGGGTCTACGAGCAGTACTTC.